This TCR beta chain was identified during a study of CD8 T cells in ankylosing spondylitis. Whole-study findings and limits: According to the report, clones linked to the disease were significantly enriched in matched synovial fluid samples taken from ankylosing spondylitis patients. Typical of ankylosing spondylitis blood, it appeared, was a TCR beta motif of about eight highly homologous variants. Several of the motif variants were reported before in synovial fluid and blood from reactive arthritis.

Quantitative 5'-RACE with molecular barcodes generated TCR beta libraries. TCRdb processed the 5' RACE reads anew with MiXCR; each CDR3 protein has one entry. The sample holds approximately 250,000 distinct CDR3 sequences; roughly a quarter are singletons and the top ten take about 0.6%. The sample holds many counts of this clonotype. Its antigen is not known. The germline V gene encodes CDR1 LNHNV and CDR2 YYDKDF (reference sequence). The CDR3 extends over 15 amino acids. Trimming removed 0 bases from V and 5 bases from J, with 13 bases in between. This TCR was recovered from a male donor with ankylosing spondylitis or in good health (not recorded which). V and J are TRBV15 and TRBJ1-1, with TRBD1 as a possible D gene (6 bases). Sequencing was done on a sample of blood, either unsorted or a sorted T cell fraction (not recorded which). The CDR3 region has the DNA TGTGCCACCAGCAGAGACCCAGGGGCCGGTACTGAAGCTTTCTTT. Its protein product is CATSRDPGAGTEAFF. Looking up the rest from reference TRBV15 and TRBJ1-1 gives the full variable domain: DAMVIQNPRYQVTQFGKPVTLSCSQTLNHNVMYWYQQKSSQAPKLLFHYYDKDFNNEADTPDNFQSRRPNTSFCFLDIRSPGLGDTAMYLCATSRDPGAGTEAFFGQGTRLTVV.